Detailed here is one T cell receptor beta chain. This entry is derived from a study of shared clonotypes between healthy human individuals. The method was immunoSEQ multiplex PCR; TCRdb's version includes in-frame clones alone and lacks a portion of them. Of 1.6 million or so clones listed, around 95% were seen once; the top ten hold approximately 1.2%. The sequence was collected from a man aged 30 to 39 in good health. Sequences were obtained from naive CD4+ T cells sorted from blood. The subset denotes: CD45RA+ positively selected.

Here the CDR3 reads CASSELSFPGTTNEKLFF. The DNA of the CDR3 is TGTGCCAGCAGTGAATTATCTTTCCCGGGGACTACTAATGAAAAACTGTTTTTT. The chain has TRBV25-1 and TRBJ1-4; maybe TRBD1 (5 bases). V was shortened by 1 base and J by 2 bases, with 17 bases between the two germline ends. Germline lookup yields CDR1 MGHDK and CDR2 SYGVNS. The CDR3 is 18 amino acids.